This passage covers 22 T cell receptor beta chains from one sample sequenced in a study of Graves' ophthalmopathy and Graves' hyperthyroidism. Transcripts of RNA were the source for amplifying TCR beta CDR3 regions. HTBI primers were employed in first-round RT-PCR, then a second-round multiplex PCR followed. TCRdb re-called the multiplex PCR reads through MiXCR, storing one row per CDR3 protein. The table includes 170,000 or so distinct CDR3 sequences, roughly two fifths detected once. The sample was peripheral blood. All receptors come from a woman between 35 and 50 years old with Graves' ophthalmopathy.

This clonotype was detected ten times or more. The chain couples TRBV6-1 to TRBJ1-2; D gene ambiguous. V was pared by 6 bases and J by 7 bases, with 18 bases between. This CDR3 comprises 14 residues. Germline values: CDR1 MNHNS, CDR2 SASEGT. This CDR3 reads CASRREVLSGGYTF. CDR3 nucleotides: TGTGCCAGCAGGAGGGAAGTCCTGTCCGGTGGCTACACCTTC.

This rearrangement joins TRBV6-1 to TRBJ2-5; D is possibly TRBD1 (6 bases). The germline V and J ends were trimmed by 10 bases and 5 bases, with 11 bases remaining between them. This CDR3 comprises 11 residues. Per germline, CDR1 MNHNS and CDR2 SASEGT. CDR3 loop: CATTQGETQYF. DNA of the CDR3: TGTGCCACCACCCAGGGGGAGACCCAGTACTTC.

J is TRBJ2-7 and V is TRBV6-2 or TRBV6-3, with 8 bases that match TRBD1. Germline-derived CDR1 and CDR2 are MNHEY and SVGEGT. V lost 7 bases to trimming and J lost 4 bases; unmatched junction nucleotides: 12. The CDR3 has 15 amino acids. In nucleotides, the CDR3 is TGTGCCAGCACCCCAGGGGACAGGCTGCGTTACGAGCAGTACTTC. This translates into CASTPGDRLRYEQYF.

V and J are TRBV18 and TRBJ2-7; 9 bases are shared with TRBD2. Germline CDR1 reads KGHSH; CDR2 reads LQKENI. V trimming: 6 bases; J trimming: 0 bases; junction bases outside the gene matches: 18. The length of the CDR3 is 19 residues. In nucleotides, the CDR3 is TGTGCCAGCTCGCCCACCGGACTAGCGTCAAACCCTAGCTCCTACGAGCAGTACTTC. Its protein is CASSPTGLASNPSSYEQYF. Together with reference TRBV18 and TRBJ2-7, the CDR3 gives the full variable domain: NAGVMQNPRHLVRRRGQEARLRCSPMKGHSHVYWYRQLPEEGLKFMVYLQKENIIDESGMPKERFSAEFPKEGPSILRIQQVVRGDSAAYFCASSPTGLASNPSSYEQYFGPGTRLTVT.

This clonotype was counted ten times or more. The rearrangement uses TRBV20-1 and TRBJ2-5, with D unclear. Germline CDR1 is DFQATT and CDR2 is SNEGSKA (reference sequence). Trimming removed 6 bases at V and 5 bases at J, with 7 bases between. The CDR3 loop spans 10 amino acids. CDR3 amino acids: CSASWETQYF. CDR3 DNA sequence: TGCAGTGCCTCATGGGAGACCCAGTACTTC.

This clonotype was recorded a few times. This chain links TRBV6-5 with TRBJ1-5; no clear D. From germline, CDR1 is MNHEY and CDR2 SVGAGI. The CDR3 is made up of 16 amino acids. Trimming took off 3 bases at V and 5 bases at J, with 17 bases between the two ends. The CDR3 DNA reads as TGTGCCAGCAGTTATTGGCTGACTCCTCCGTATCAGCCCCAGCATTTT. Protein: CASSYWLTPPYQPQHF.

This clonotype occurred many times. The CDR3 sequence is CASSSTGGAGAEAFF. The CDR3 DNA reads as TGTGCCAGCAGCTCTACAGGGGGCGCTGGGGCTGAAGCTTTCTTT. V and J are TRBV7-3 and TRBJ1-1; 9 bases line up with TRBD1. The CDR3 runs 15 residues. CDR1 SGHTA and CDR2 FQGTGA come from the germline V gene. Unmatched junction bases numbered 9, after V lost 4 bases and J lost 6 bases.

The gene calls are TRBV28 and TRBJ2-7; D possibly matches TRBD1 or TRBD2 (5 bases each). V lost 8 bases to trimming and J lost 2 bases, with 22 bases between them. The CDR3 loop spans 16 amino acids. CDR1 is MDHEN, CDR2 SYDVKM, per germline. The CDR3 DNA is TGTGCCAGCCACCCTGGGGGATCTCTGATAACCTACGAGCAGTACTTC. This gives the protein CASHPGGSLITYEQYF.

The V call is TRBV6-5, the J call TRBJ2-7; 11 bases line up with TRBD2. The CDR3 is 17 residues long. The J segment lost 2 bases and the V segment lost 4 bases, leaving 10 bases of the junction unmatched. CDR1 is MNHEY and CDR2 is SVGAGI in the germline V gene. CDR3 region: CASSFATSGTRTYEQYF. In DNA form, the CDR3 reads TGTGCCAGCAGTTTCGCGACTAGCGGGACCCGAACCTACGAGCAGTACTTC.

Within the sample, this clonotype is medium-sized. The V gene is TRBV20-1, the J gene TRBJ2-7; 12 bases are a match to TRBD2. Germline V CDR1 and CDR2: DFQATT, SNEGSKA (reference sequence). This CDR3 region has 14 residues. With V trimmed by 5 bases and J by 2 bases, 4 bases remained unmatched. Here the CDR3 DNA reads TGCAGTGCTGAACCTAGCGGGAGGGCCTACGAGCAGTACTTC. It yields the protein CSAEPSGRAYEQYF.

The V call is TRBV2, the J call TRBJ2-1; 9 nucleotides match TRBD1. Germline V CDR1 and CDR2: SNHLY, FYNNEI. There are 15 residues in the CDR3. J was trimmed by 9 bases and V by 7 bases; bases with no gene match: 13. The CDR3 bases are TGTGCCAGCAATGCCGGGACAGGGAGCCGATCTGAGCAGTTCTTC. It is translated as CASNAGTGSRSEQFF.

The chain uses TRBV7-2 and TRBJ2-7; D possibly corresponds to TRBD2 (6 bases). Germline V gives CDR1 SGHTA, CDR2 FQGNSA. V was cut by 7 bases and J by 4 bases, with 14 bases left in between. The CDR3 contains 13 residues. The CDR3 sequence: CASTFWGEYEQYF. The CDR3 DNA sequence: TGTGCCAGCACCTTCTGGGGGGAATACGAGCAGTACTTC.

The V and J genes are TRBV15 and TRBJ2-1, with TRBD1 matching over 8 bases. The CDR3 spans 15 residues. The ends lost 2 bases at V and 9 bases at J; junction bases unmatched: 9. Per the germline V gene, CDR1 is LNHNV and CDR2 is YYDKDF (reference sequence). Here the CDR3 reads CATSRITGTGSEQFF. CDR3 DNA sequence: TGTGCCACCAGCAGAATCACCGGGACAGGAAGTGAGCAGTTCTTC. The entire variable domain, with the rest obtained from reference TRBV15 and TRBJ2-1, is as follows: DAMVIQNPRYQVTQFGKPVTLSCSQTLNHNVMYWYQQKSSQAPKLLFHYYDKDFNNEADTPDNFQSRRPNTSFCFLDIRSPGLGDTAMYLCATSRITGTGSEQFFGPGTRLTVL.

The chain couples TRBV6-2 or TRBV6-3 to TRBJ2-7, with TRBD1 as a possible D gene (6 bases). Trimming stripped 4 bases from V and 1 base from J, with 14 bases between. The CDR3 totals 15 residues. CDR1 is MNHEY and CDR2 is SVGEGT in the germline V gene. CDR3 bases: TGTGCCAGCAGTTCAGCTGGGACACCTTCCTACGAGCAGTACTTC. Translating it yields CASSSAGTPSYEQYF.

This clonotype was counted between two and nine times. This rearrangement joins TRBV28 to TRBJ2-7; TRBD2 might be the D (5 bases). Trimming stripped 5 bases from V and 3 bases from J, with 14 bases between. Germline lookup yields CDR1 MDHEN and CDR2 SYDVKM. The CDR3 runs to 14 residues. CDR3 nucleotide sequence: TGTGCCAGCAGTCAGCGGACGGGGATCTACGAGCAGTACTTC. It translates to CASSQRTGIYEQYF.

This clonotype was recorded at least ten times. The rearrangement uses TRBV2 and TRBJ1-1; possible D gene TRBD1, 6 bases. This CDR3 is 15 amino acids long. Trimming took 4 bases from V and 1 from J, leaving 13 bases between them. Germline V gives CDR1 SNHLY, CDR2 FYNNEI. For the CDR3, the DNA is TGTGCCAGCAGTGTTCTGGGGGCAGAGAACACTGAAGCTTTCTTT. Translating gives CASSVLGAENTEAFF.

The V gene is TRBV7-2, the J gene TRBJ2-5; 11 bases match TRBD2. CDR1 is SGHTA, CDR2 FQGNSA, per germline. The CDR3 contains 15 residues. The trim removed 5 bases at V and 4 bases at J, leaving 6 bases unmatched. The CDR3: CASSPEGLAVETQYF. CDR3 nucleotide sequence: TGTGCCAGCAGCCCGGAGGGACTAGCGGTAGAGACCCAGTACTTC. The variable domain in full, with the rest retrieved from reference TRBV7-2 and TRBJ2-5, is GAGVSQSPSNKVTEKGKDVELRCDPISGHTALYWYRQSLGQGLEFLIYFQGNSAPDKSGLPSDRFSAERTGGSVSTLTIQRTQQEDSAVYLCASSPEGLAVETQYFGPGTRLLVL.

This chain joins TRBV6-2 or TRBV6-3 and TRBJ2-6, with D unclear. The CDR3 totals 15 residues. CDR1 and CDR2 from the germline V gene are MNHEY and SVGEGT. V was cut by 2 bases and J by 2 bases, with 7 bases left in between. The CDR3 DNA sequence: TGTGCCAGCAGTTACGGAACACCTGGGGCCAACGTCCTGACTTTC. Its translation is CASSYGTPGANVLTF.

The chain is built from TRBV19 and TRBJ1-5, with a tentative D call TRBD1 (6 bases). CDR3 length: 17 residues. The germline gives CDR1 LNHDA, CDR2 SQIVND (reference sequence). V was pared by 1 base and J by 0 bases, with 13 bases between. Here the CDR3 DNA reads TGTGCCAGTAGTATAGGCACGGGACAATATAGCAATCAGCCCCAGCATTTT. This gives the protein CASSIGTGQYSNQPQHF.

This chain joins TRBV7-2 and TRBJ1-2; possible D gene TRBD1, 5 bases. V gave up 4 bases and J gave up 8 bases, with 14 bases separating them. Germline CDR1 reads SGHTA; CDR2 reads FQGNSA. The CDR3 consists of 13 residues. The CDR3 sequence is CASSWGGETGYTF. The CDR3, as DNA: TGTGCCAGCAGCTGGGGCGGAGAAACGGGCTACACCTTC.

The V gene is TRBV7-8, the J gene TRBJ2-7, with 8 bases that match TRBD2. After removal of 6 bases from V and 3 bases from J, the junction contained 13 bases not matched to a gene. This CDR3 has 16 residues. From germline, CDR1 is SGHVS and CDR2 FQNEAQ. CDR3 amino acids: CASRPYGAGERYEQYF. CDR3 DNA: TGTGCCAGCAGGCCCTATGGAGCGGGAGAACGCTACGAGCAGTACTTC.

This clonotype occurred many times. Since a much larger clone is just one base distant, this may be a read error. J is TRBJ2-7 and V is TRBV11-2; D gene unclear. Germline-derived CDR1 and CDR2 are SGHAT and FQNNGV. The CDR3 has 12 residues. The CDR3 protein is CAGSFAHYEQYF. DNA for the CDR3: TGTGCCGGCAGCTTTGCTCACTACGAGCAGTACTTC. Looking up the rest from reference TRBV11-2 and TRBJ2-7 gives the full variable domain: EAGVAQSPRYKIIEKRQSVAFWCNPISGHATLYWYQQILGQGPKLLIQFQNNGVVDDSQLPKDRFSAERLKGVDSTLKIQPAKLEDSAVYLCAGSFAHYEQYFGPGTRLTVT.